This T cell receptor (beta chain) was identified in a study of CD4 T cells in relation to SARS-CoV-2 and coronaviruses (dated by TCRdb to the early 2020s). Some background on the complete study: In the ViraFEST assay, PBMCs were cultured with antigen for less than 12 days, after which TCR beta CDR3s were sequenced to identify clonal expansions specific to the antigen. An HIV-1 Nef peptide pool or a no-peptide culture served as the negative reference condition. Expansion assays from other donors in the study were sequenced with a different, Illumina-based TCR-beta assay. HLA restriction was mapped for shared crossreactive spike epitopes using patient-derived lymphoblastoid cell lines. The Adaptive Biotechnologies TCR-sequencing kit was used to sequence samples from a few pre-COVID donors and the naive versus memory experiments, while other data came from Illumina-based sequencing. Memory CD4+ T cell crossreactivity between SARS-CoV-2 and common cold coronavirus spike proteins was assessed at the TCR clonotype level in the study.

The library was built by means of the immunoSEQ multiplex PCR assay. Under the source paper's analysis protocol: During preprocessing, nonproductive sequences were removed, as were CDR3s that did not start with C, did not end with F or W, or were shorter than 7 amino acids. The MANAFEST web app was used to call antigen-specific clonotypes on the basis of expansion compared with the reference and with other culture wells. To be counted as positive, a clone had to show significant expansion compared with the reference culture, at an FDR below 0.05, in 2 of 3 replicate wells. For a clone to be considered positive, significant expansion relative to all other tandem wells and an odds ratio above 5 were also required. CDR3 homology was quantified as pairwise Levenshtein distance, calculated with the stringdist R package after three terminal residues were trimmed from each end. TCRdb provides this immuneACCESS table in a form limited to in-frame rearrangements. Some clones are lacking; in checked studies, under half of them reflect an unresolved V gene, and why the rest are absent is not known. V, J and clone size reflect that table, while D and trimming were determined from the DNA. Counted in this sample were roughly 30,000 clones; 60% to 85% of them appeared once. The top ten hold roughly 17% of the sample.

CD4+ T cells from unexposed donors were collected before the COVID-19 pandemic (2011-2018). The EasySep CD4+ T cell isolation kit was used to isolate CD4+ T cells once the cultures had run for 10 to 11 days. Unexposed donor CD4+ T cells were tested for reactivity to SARS-CoV-2 S and N and four common cold coronavirus spike pools, as cell number allowed. Each well held 1.5 million to 2.5 million PBMCs cultured in IMDM containing roughly 5% human AB serum and approximately 9.3 IU/ml IL-2. Half of the culture medium was replaced with fresh IL-2-containing medium on days 3 and 7. In general, every peptide culture condition was set up in three replicate wells. Leukapheresis product for the unexposed donors was purchased commercially. Ficoll-Paque PLUS gradient centrifugation was used to isolate PBMCs from either whole blood or leukapheresis product. PBMCs were either cryopreserved at -140 degrees C or used fresh in the expansion assay. The QIAamp Micro DNA Kit was used to extract genomic DNA from the CD4+ T cells.

Broad study findings and their caveats: Because no donor provided both pre-pandemic and post-infection samples, tracing the source of pre-existing responses was limited. Because the crossreactivity analysis focused on spike protein, crossreactivity against other viral proteins was not assessed. Compared with monoreactive clones, crossreactive clones had significantly weaker SARS-CoV-2-driven expansion, a result consistent with antigenic imprinting. The study was constrained by small numbers of patients and of tested TCRs. In roughly 70% of donors, memory CD4+ clonotypes turned up that crossrecognized SARS-CoV-2 and at least one common cold coronavirus spike.

V has 6 bases trimmed and J has 13 bases trimmed; junction bases matching no gene number 11. Measured from the cysteine to the phenylalanine, the CDR3 is 14 residues long. The entry retains the CDR3 DNA only, 42 bases that are in frame from base 1. Taken from the germline V gene, the CDR1 and CDR2 loops are MNHEY and SVGAGI. This clone occurred a few times. The clone's antigen remains unknown. No base qualities exist here, and no much larger clone lies one base off it. The sequence was collected from a human donor in good health. The specimen was CD4+ T cells from PBMCs, cultured in vitro. The rearranged chain carries TRBV6-5 and TRBJ1-6; the central 8 bases match TRBD1. The nucleotide sequence is TGTGCCAGCAGAACCGGACAGGGAGTTTTTCCCCTCCACTTT. It specifies CASRTGQGVFPLHF.